The 24 T cell receptor beta chains below come from one sample, sequenced in a study of graft-versus-host responses after intestinal transplantation. TCRdb keeps only in-frame clones here, not all; method: immunoSEQ multiplex PCR. The top ten hold 1.5% to 2% of the sample, which has some 45,000 clones, just under 95% seen once. Sequencing was performed on PBMCs, taken around 330 days after intestinal transplant. Source of these receptors: a human patient who received an intestinal transplant, so some T cells may come from the graft donor.

The chain links TRBV18 to TRBJ2-2, with unresolved D. Trimming took off 3 bases at V and 3 bases at J, with 5 bases between the two ends. CDR3 length: 13 residues. In germline, CDR1 is KGHSH, CDR2 LQKENI. The CDR3 DNA reads TGTGCCAGCTCACCGCTGGACACCGGGGAGCTGTTTTTT. It yields the protein CASSPLDTGELFF.

The chain carries TRBV6-1 and TRBJ2-7, with D tentatively TRBD1 (5 bases). The V and J ends lost 3 bases and 1 base respectively, with 7 bases between them. Germline V gene sequence: CDR1 MNHNS, CDR2 SASEGT. There are 13 residues in the CDR3. The CDR3 DNA is TGTGCCAGCAGTGACAGGGTATCCTACGAGCAGTACTTC. Its translation: CASSDRVSYEQYF.

J is TRBJ2-1 and V is TRBV7-6, with TRBD2 identical over 9 bases. The CDR3 loop spans 18 amino acids. The germline V gene encodes CDR1 SGHVS and CDR2 FNYEAQ. The V gene end was trimmed by 5 bases and the J gene end by 0 bases; junction bases not matched to a gene: 11. The CDR3 coding sequence is TGTGCCAGCAGCCGCCTAGCGGGAAGGCCAACCTCCTACAATGAGCAGTTCTTC. Amino acid sequence: CASSRLAGRPTSYNEQFF.

The chain couples TRBV7-3 to TRBJ1-1; possibly TRBD1 for D (5 bases). Germline-derived CDR1 and CDR2 are SGHTA and FQGTGA. V was shortened by 2 bases and J by 5 bases, with 9 bases between the two germline ends. There are 13 residues in the CDR3. In nucleotides, the CDR3 is TGTGCCAGCAGCTTATTCAGGGAAACTGAAGCTTTCTTT. Its translation is CASSLFRETEAFF.

The gene calls are TRBV5-1 and TRBJ2-5; possible D gene TRBD1, 6 bases. The CDR3 loop spans 15 amino acids. Germline CDR1 and CDR2: SGHRS and YFSETQ. With 2 bases removed from V and 5 bases from J, the gap between germline ends came to 16 bases. CDR3 coding DNA: TGCGCCAGCAGCTTATGGGCCCGGACAGCGGAGACCCAGTACTTC. It translates to CASSLWARTAETQYF.

J is TRBJ2-5 and V is TRBV6-6; TRBD1 agrees at 7 bases. This CDR3 region has 15 residues. Germline V gene sequence: CDR1 MNHNY, CDR2 SVGAGI (reference sequence). The trim removed 5 bases at V and 4 bases at J, leaving 10 bases unmatched. Here the CDR3 DNA reads TGTGCCAGCAGTCCCGGGACAGTGAGTGGAGAGACCCAGTACTTC. Protein: CASSPGTVSGETQYF.

This chain uses TRBV10-3 with TRBJ1-4, with TRBD1 identical over 7 bases. Losses at the gene ends were 11 bases for V and 5 bases for J; bases not matched to a gene: 8. CDR3 length: 13 amino acids. CDR1 and CDR2 (germline): ENHRY, SYGVKD. The CDR3 DNA sequence: TGTGCCTCCACAGGGGAAGAGAATGAAAAACTGTTTTTT. Its protein is CASTGEENEKLFF.

The J gene is TRBJ1-4, the V gene TRBV13; tentative D call: TRBD1 (5 bases). Germline V gene lookup returns CDR1 PRHDT and CDR2 FYEKMQ (reference sequence). This CDR3 has 15 amino acids. Trimming removed 6 bases from V and 7 bases from J, with 18 bases in between. CDR3 in amino acids: CASSLREPGIEKLFF. For the CDR3, the DNA is TGTGCCAGCAGTCTTCGTGAACCAGGGATTGAAAAACTGTTTTTT.

The rearrangement links TRBV5-1 to TRBJ2-1, with D possibly matching TRBD1 (6 bases). Trimming pared 4 bases from V and 2 bases from J, leaving 10 bases between. Germline assignment: CDR1 SGHRS and CDR2 YFSETQ. The CDR3 extends over 14 amino acids. The CDR3 region is CASSVQGTYNEQFF. In DNA form, the CDR3 reads TGCGCCAGCAGCGTACAGGGAACCTACAATGAGCAGTTCTTC.

This chain uses TRBV11-2 with TRBJ1-1; D gene unclear. In germline, CDR1 is SGHAT, CDR2 FQNNGV. CDR3 length equals 16 residues. Trimming took 0 bases from V and 2 from J, leaving 13 bases between them. The CDR3 spells CASSLDLGRINTEAFF. The CDR3 DNA is TGTGCCAGCAGCTTAGATTTGGGTCGGATTAACACTGAAGCTTTCTTT.

J is TRBJ1-1 and V is TRBV7-5; the table calls TRBD1, which could not be checked here. TRBV7-5 is labeled a pseudogene. The CDR3 is 16 amino acids. This CDR3 reads CVRSLAGTGENTEAFF. In DNA, the CDR3 is TGTGTCAGAAGCTTGGCCGGGACAGGGGAGAACACTGAAGCTTTCTTT.

V usage is TRBV18 and J usage is TRBJ2-7, with D possibly TRBD2 on 5 matching bases. V was clipped by 3 bases and J by 2 bases, with 11 bases between them. Per germline, CDR1 KGHSH and CDR2 LQKENI. The CDR3 extends over 14 amino acids. Written as DNA, the CDR3 is TGTGCCAGCTCACCCCGACCGGGGACCTACGAGCAGTACTTC. It yields the protein CASSPRPGTYEQYF.

V usage is TRBV5-6 and J usage is TRBJ2-7; TRBD2 aligns across 11 bases. This CDR3 spans 14 amino acids. Germline V lookup: CDR1 SGHDT, CDR2 YYEEEE. The V segment lost 4 bases and the J segment 3 bases; nucleotides outside the gene matches: 3. DNA for the CDR3: TGTGCCAGCAGCCTGGGACTAGCGGTCTACGAGCAGTACTTC. The encoded protein is CASSLGLAVYEQYF.

CDR3 bases: TGTGCCAGCAGTTTATTCAGAGGACTAGCGGTATACGAGCAGTACTTC. Translated: CASSLFRGLAVYEQYF. The rearrangement uses TRBV27 and TRBJ2-7, with TRBD2 identical over 10 bases. Trimming removed 1 base from V and 4 bases from J; junction bases left unmatched: 7. CDR1 and CDR2 (germline): MNHEY, SMNVEV (reference sequence). The CDR3 totals 16 residues.

V usage is TRBV29-1 and J usage is TRBJ2-4; possible D gene TRBD1, 5 bases. Germline V CDR1 and CDR2: SQVTM, ANQGSEA. The CDR3 is made up of 13 amino acids. Trimming pared 4 bases from V and 0 bases from J, leaving 7 bases between. The CDR3 region is CSVGGLAKNIQYF. As DNA, the CDR3 is TGCAGCGTTGGGGGCCTAGCCAAAAACATTCAGTACTTC.

CDR3 protein: CASSPHAHEQYF. Written as DNA, the CDR3 is TGTGCCAGCAGCCCCCACGCCCACGAGCAGTACTTC. The rearrangement uses TRBV7-9 and TRBJ2-5; no clear D gene. The end of the DNA aligns better with TRBJ2-7, so the J call may be wrong. Germline V gene lookup returns CDR1 SEHNR and CDR2 FQNEAQ (reference sequence). This CDR3 contains 12 residues.

About this clone itself: Mismatch with germline at one junction end may stem from a read error. The rearrangement joins TRBV6-6 to TRBJ1-1; D call uncertain. The germline V gene has CDR1 MNHNY and CDR2 SVGAGI (reference sequence). The CDR3 has 11 amino acids. The CDR3 loop is CAGSYSDEAFF. The CDR3 DNA is TGTGCCGGCAGTTATTCCGATGAAGCTTTCTTT.

V and J are TRBV19 and TRBJ1-3; 10 bases are a match to TRBD1. This CDR3 has 16 amino acids. Per germline, CDR1 LNHDA and CDR2 SQIVND (reference sequence). The V gene end was trimmed by 6 bases and the J gene end by 2 bases; junction bases not matched to a gene: 7. CDR3 in DNA: TGTGCCAGTAGCGCGCGGGGACAGGGGACTGGAAACACCATATATTTT. Protein: CASSARGQGTGNTIYF. The full variable domain, completed using reference TRBV19 and TRBJ1-3, is DGGITQSPKYLFRKEGQNVTLSCEQNLNHDAMYWYRQDPGQGLRLIYYSQIVNDFQKGDIAEGYSVSREKKESFPLTVTSAQKNPTAFYLCASSARGQGTGNTIYFGEGSWLTVV.

The rearrangement links TRBV4-2 to TRBJ2-3; TRBD1 matches at 9 bases. The germline CDR1 and CDR2 sequences are LGHNA and YNFKEQ. The CDR3 sequence is 18 residues long. The junction had 13 bases not matched to a gene; V was cut back by 0 bases and J by 6 bases. The CDR3 region is CASSQEDTGGVVADTQYF. For the CDR3, the DNA is TGTGCCAGCAGCCAAGAGGACACAGGGGGCGTGGTAGCTGATACGCAGTATTTT.

The chain uses TRBV7-9 and TRBJ2-2; 12 positions match TRBD2. Losses at the gene ends were 5 bases for V and 0 bases for J; bases not matched to a gene: 4. The CDR3 is 17 amino acids. Germline V gene data show CDR1 as SEHNR and CDR2 as FQNEAQ (reference sequence). CDR3 sequence: CASSKGLAGPNTGELFF. In DNA form, the CDR3 reads TGTGCCAGCAGCAAGGGACTAGCGGGTCCGAACACCGGGGAGCTGTTTTTT.

Concerning this clone itself: Here the CDR3 omits its conserved ending phenylalanine or tryptophan, so a read error is the likely source. The limits of the CDR3 on the DNA are not certain, so only TCRdb's listed CDR3 is given. This chain links TRBV21-1 with TRBJ1-1. TRBV21-1 is a pseudogene locus. The CDR3 length equals 9 residues, ends included. CDR3 residues: CASSKALPI.

The genes are TRBV19 and TRBJ2-2, with D possibly matching TRBD2 (5 bases). The CDR3 sequence is 17 residues long. Germline V CDR1 and CDR2: LNHDA, SQIVND (reference sequence). V gave up 3 bases and J gave up 6 bases, with 20 bases separating them. The CDR3: CASSIYSRSGTPGELFF. CDR3 DNA sequence: TGTGCCAGTAGTATTTATTCGCGGAGCGGTACCCCCGGGGAGCTGTTTTTT. Combining the CDR3 with reference TRBV19 and TRBJ2-2 gives the whole variable domain DGGITQSPKYLFRKEGQNVTLSCEQNLNHDAMYWYRQDPGQGLRLIYYSQIVNDFQKGDIAEGYSVSREKKESFPLTVTSAQKNPTAFYLCASSIYSRSGTPGELFFGEGSRLTVL.

The chain has TRBV30 and TRBJ2-1; 7 bases are shared with TRBD2. The ends lost 4 bases at V and 9 bases at J; junction bases unmatched: 12. This CDR3 comprises 14 residues. The V gene's germline CDR1 is GTSNPN and CDR2 SVGIG (reference sequence). The CDR3 bases are TGTGCCTGGAAAGTGGGCCTAGCGGAGGGTGAGCAGTTCTTC. Translation gives CAWKVGLAEGEQFF.

The genes are TRBV18 and TRBJ2-7; D tentatively fits TRBD1 or TRBD2 (5 bases each). CDR1 is KGHSH, CDR2 LQKENI, per germline. The V gene lost 6 bases and the J gene lost 6 bases, with 18 bases spanning the gap. This CDR3 contains 14 residues. In nucleotides, the CDR3 is TGTGCCAGCTCGATCCAGGGAGATCGGACCGAGCAGTACTTC. Translated: CASSIQGDRTEQYF.